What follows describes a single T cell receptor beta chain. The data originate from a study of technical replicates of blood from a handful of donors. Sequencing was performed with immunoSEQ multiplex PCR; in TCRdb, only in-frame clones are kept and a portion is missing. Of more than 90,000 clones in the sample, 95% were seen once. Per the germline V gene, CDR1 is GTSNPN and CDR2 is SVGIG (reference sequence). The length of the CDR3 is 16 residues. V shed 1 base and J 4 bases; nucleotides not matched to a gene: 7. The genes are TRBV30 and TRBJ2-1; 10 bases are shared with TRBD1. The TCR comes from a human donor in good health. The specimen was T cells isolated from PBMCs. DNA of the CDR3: TGTGCCTGGAGTGCTGGACAGGGGGTTGGTTACAATGAGCAGTTCTTC. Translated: CAWSAGQGVGYNEQFF.